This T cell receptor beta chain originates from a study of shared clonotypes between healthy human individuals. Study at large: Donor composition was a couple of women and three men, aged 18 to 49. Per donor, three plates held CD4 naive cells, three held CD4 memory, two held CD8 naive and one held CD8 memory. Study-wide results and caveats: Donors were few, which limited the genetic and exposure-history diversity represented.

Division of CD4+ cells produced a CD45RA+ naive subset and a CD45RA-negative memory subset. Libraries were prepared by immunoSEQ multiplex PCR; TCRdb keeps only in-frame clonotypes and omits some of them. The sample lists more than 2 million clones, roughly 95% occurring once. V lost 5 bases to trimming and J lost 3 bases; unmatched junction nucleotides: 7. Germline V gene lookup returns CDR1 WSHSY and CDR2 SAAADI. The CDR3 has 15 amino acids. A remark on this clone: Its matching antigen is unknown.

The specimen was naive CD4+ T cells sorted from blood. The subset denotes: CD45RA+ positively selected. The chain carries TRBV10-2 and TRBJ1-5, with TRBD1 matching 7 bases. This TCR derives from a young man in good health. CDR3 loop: CASSREQGTNQPQHF. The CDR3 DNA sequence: TGCGCCAGCAGTCGGGAACAGGGGACCAATCAGCCCCAGCATTTT.